Listed below are T cell receptor beta chains from one sample, sequenced in a study of blood T cell repertoires in COVID-19. Sequencing used immunoSEQ multiplex PCR; TCRdb keeps in-frame clones, though not all of them. Here the sample spans under 150,000 clones, roughly 80% being singletons. Material for sequencing was peripheral blood. These receptors came from a human donor with acute or convalescent COVID-19. The donor label of this sample is uncertain. The CDR3 runs from the conserved cysteine through the conserved F or W. The D gene is left open where the match is weak. The size field is filled for only some rows; it gives once, few, many or a size class.

abundance: .
v_gene: TRBV5-6
j_gene: TRBJ2-3
d_gene: .
CDR3nt: TGTGCCAGCAGCTTGGCCCAAGGGCAGGGGTGGGATACGCAGTATTTT
CDR3aa: CASSLAQGQGWDTQYF

abundance: .
v_gene: TRBV6-5
j_gene: TRBJ1-2
d_gene: .
CDR3nt: TGTGCCAGCAGTCCTAGTGTCTGGAGAGGCTACACCTTC
CDR3aa: CASSPSVWRGYTF

abundance: once
v_gene: TRBV30
j_gene: TRBJ1-1
d_gene: .
CDR3nt: TGTGCCTGCACTTACGGGGGGCTTATATCCGCTTTCTTT
CDR3aa: CACTYGGLISAFF

abundance: few
v_gene: TRBV5-4
j_gene: TRBJ2-1
d_gene: .
CDR3nt: TGTGCCAGCAGCTTAAGTCAGGGGCCACACAATGAGCAGTTCTTC
CDR3aa: CASSLSQGPHNEQFF

abundance: few
v_gene: TRBV18
j_gene: TRBJ1-6
d_gene: TRBD1
CDR3nt: TGTGCCAGCTCACAACGCCGACAGGGTAATTCACCCCTCCACTTT
CDR3aa: CASSQRRQGNSPLHF

abundance: once
v_gene: TRBV5-5
j_gene: TRBJ1-1
d_gene: TRBD1
CDR3nt: TGTGCCAGCAGCATAAAGGGACAGGGGAACACTGAAGCTTTCTTT
CDR3aa: CASSIKGQGNTEAFF

abundance: .
v_gene: TRBV21-1
j_gene: TRBJ2-3
d_gene: .
CDR3nt: TGTGCCAGCAGCAGAGGGAGACTAGCGGGGGCCACAAGCACAGATACGCAGTATTTT
CDR3aa: CASSRGRLAGATSTDTQYF

abundance: .
v_gene: TRBV6-2/TRBV6-3
j_gene: TRBJ1-1
d_gene: .
CDR3nt: TGTGCCAGCAGTTATAAAATAGTAAACACTGAAGCTTTCTTT
CDR3aa: CASSYKIVNTEAFF

abundance: once
v_gene: TRBV2
j_gene: TRBJ1-1
d_gene: .
CDR3nt: TGTGCCAGCAGGGAAGCAAGGGAGGCGAACACTGAAGCTTTCTTT
CDR3aa: CASREAREANTEAFF

abundance: .
v_gene: TRBV3-1/TRBV3-2
j_gene: TRBJ1-1
d_gene: .
CDR3nt: TGTGCCAGCAGCCCCCCCGGGACTGAAGCTTTCTTT
CDR3aa: CASSPPGTEAFF

abundance: .
v_gene: TRBV6-5
j_gene: TRBJ1-2
d_gene: TRBD1
CDR3nt: TGTGCCAGCACCTCCCAGGGGGCGAAAGGCTACACCTTC
CDR3aa: CASTSQGAKGYTF

abundance: few
v_gene: TRBV5-1
j_gene: TRBJ1-4
d_gene: TRBD1
CDR3nt: TGCGCCAGCAGCTTGGGGACAGGGGGAGGTGAAAAACTGTTTTTT
CDR3aa: CASSLGTGGGEKLFF

abundance: .
v_gene: TRBV18
j_gene: TRBJ1-2
d_gene: .
CDR3nt: TGTGCCAGCTCACGCGACATATCTAACTATGGCTACACCTTC
CDR3aa: CASSRDISNYGYTF

abundance: .
v_gene: TRBV7-8
j_gene: TRBJ1-1
d_gene: TRBD1
CDR3nt: TGTGCCAGCAGCCAAGGACAGGGGAGGATGGCTTTCTTT
CDR3aa: CASSQGQGRMAFF

abundance: .
v_gene: TRBV15
j_gene: TRBJ1-6
d_gene: .
CDR3nt: TGTGCCACCAGCAGAGGGTCAGGGGCCTCCTATAATTCACCCCTCCACTTT
CDR3aa: CATSRGSGASYNSPLHF

abundance: .
v_gene: TRBV2
j_gene: TRBJ2-7
d_gene: TRBD1
CDR3nt: TGTGCCAACCGACAGGGGCCCTACGAGCAGTACTTC
CDR3aa: CANRQGPYEQYF

abundance: .
v_gene: TRBV15
j_gene: TRBJ1-5
d_gene: .
CDR3nt: TGTGCCACCAGCAGACAGGCCAATCAGCCCCAGCATTTT
CDR3aa: CATSRQANQPQHF

abundance: .
v_gene: TRBV5-4
j_gene: TRBJ2-2
d_gene: .
CDR3nt: TGTGCCAGCAGCCCCCGGACTGAGAACACCGGGGAGCTGTTTTTT
CDR3aa: CASSPRTENTGELFF

abundance: .
v_gene: TRBV27
j_gene: TRBJ2-5
d_gene: .
CDR3nt: TGTGCCAGCAGTTTTACGCCAGGGAGGGAGACCCAGTACTTC
CDR3aa: CASSFTPGRETQYF

abundance: .
v_gene: TRBV11-2
j_gene: TRBJ1-2
d_gene: TRBD1
CDR3nt: TGTGCGTCCCAACAGGGGGATGGCTACACCTTC
CDR3aa: CASQQGDGYTF

abundance: .
v_gene: TRBV7-9
j_gene: TRBJ2-1
d_gene: TRBD2
CDR3nt: TGTGCCAGCAGCGGGACTAGCTACAATGAGCAGTTCTTC
CDR3aa: CASSGTSYNEQFF

abundance: few
v_gene: TRBV6-4
j_gene: TRBJ1-1
d_gene: .
CDR3nt: TGTGCCAGCAGTGACTCGAGCCGGGGCACTGAAGCTTTCTTT
CDR3aa: CASSDSSRGTEAFF

abundance: .
v_gene: TRBV6-5
j_gene: TRBJ2-6
d_gene: .
CDR3nt: TGTGCCAGCAGCCAAGGGGGGGCTGGGGCCAACGTCCTGACTTTC
CDR3aa: CASSQGGAGANVLTF

abundance: .
v_gene: TRBV4-1
j_gene: TRBJ2-7
d_gene: .
CDR3nt: TGCGCCAGCAGCCAACAGGGGGGAAAGGACGAGCAGTACTTC
CDR3aa: CASSQQGGKDEQYF

abundance: .
v_gene: TRBV12-3/TRBV12-4
j_gene: TRBJ1-2
d_gene: TRBD1
CDR3nt: TGTGCCAGCACCACAGGGGGCGGCTACACCTTC
CDR3aa: CASTTGGGYTF

abundance: many
v_gene: TRBV6-5
j_gene: TRBJ1-2
d_gene: .
CDR3nt: TGTGCCAGCAGTACAGGGATCGATGGCTACACCTTC
CDR3aa: CASSTGIDGYTF

abundance: .
v_gene: TRBV11-2
j_gene: TRBJ2-7
d_gene: .
CDR3nt: TGTGCCAGCAGCTTAGATCACTGGTACGAGCAGTACTTC
CDR3aa: CASSLDHWYEQYF

abundance: once
v_gene: TRBV5-1
j_gene: TRBJ2-1
d_gene: .
CDR3nt: TGCGCCAGCAGTATTTCTCAACTTGAGCAGTTCTTC
CDR3aa: CASSISQLEQFF

abundance: .
v_gene: TRBV5-1
j_gene: TRBJ2-2
d_gene: .
CDR3nt: TGCGCCAGCAGCGTGGACAGCCACGGCACCGGGGAGCTGTTTTTT
CDR3aa: CASSVDSHGTGELFF

abundance: .
v_gene: TRBV5-8
j_gene: TRBJ2-1
d_gene: TRBD1
CDR3nt: TGTGCCAGCAGCCTTTTTCGGACAGGGACAAGTCCCAATGAGCAGTTCTTC
CDR3aa: CASSLFRTGTSPNEQFF

abundance: .
v_gene: TRBV30
j_gene: TRBJ1-2
d_gene: .
CDR3nt: TGTGCCTGGAGTGTGACAGCTGGCTATGGCTACACCTTC
CDR3aa: CAWSVTAGYGYTF

abundance: .
v_gene: TRBV18
j_gene: TRBJ1-1
d_gene: .
CDR3nt: TGTGCCAGCTCACCACAGGCAGGGGAGAACACTGAAGCTTTCTTT
CDR3aa: CASSPQAGENTEAFF

abundance: .
v_gene: TRBV11-2
j_gene: TRBJ2-3
d_gene: TRBD2
CDR3nt: TGTGCCAGCAGCCCCCGGGGCGGGGGGGCTGGGGAAGATACGCAGTATTTT
CDR3aa: CASSPRGGGAGEDTQYF

abundance: .
v_gene: TRBV5-4
j_gene: TRBJ1-2
d_gene: .
CDR3nt: TGTGCCAGCAGCCCCAGTTGGAGTAACTATGGCTACACCTTC
CDR3aa: CASSPSWSNYGYTF

abundance: .
v_gene: TRBV24-1
j_gene: TRBJ1-2
d_gene: .
CDR3nt: TGTGCCACCAGTGAATCGAGTAGGTCGATCGGGGGCTACACCTTC
CDR3aa: CATSESSRSIGGYTF

abundance: .
v_gene: TRBV24-1
j_gene: TRBJ2-5
d_gene: .
CDR3nt: TGTGCCACCAGCCTGTCGGGAACCTCGAGGGAGACCCAGTACTTC
CDR3aa: CATSLSGTSRETQYF

abundance: .
v_gene: TRBV6-5
j_gene: TRBJ1-1
d_gene: .
CDR3nt: TGTGCCAGCAGTTATCAACAGCTGAACACTGAAGCTTTCTTT
CDR3aa: CASSYQQLNTEAFF

abundance: once
v_gene: TRBV19
j_gene: TRBJ1-6
d_gene: .
CDR3nt: TGTGCCAGTAGTATGGGCGAAAATTCACCCCTCCACTTT
CDR3aa: CASSMGENSPLHF

abundance: .
v_gene: TRBV2
j_gene: TRBJ1-2
d_gene: TRBD1
CDR3nt: TGTGCCAGCAGTATCTTGGACAGGCCACAAGGGAAGGGCTACACCTTC
CDR3aa: CASSILDRPQGKGYTF

abundance: .
v_gene: TRBV6-5
j_gene: TRBJ1-5
d_gene: TRBD1
CDR3nt: TGTGCCAGCAGTTACTCGAACAGGGGCGGACAGCCCCAGCATTTT
CDR3aa: CASSYSNRGGQPQHF